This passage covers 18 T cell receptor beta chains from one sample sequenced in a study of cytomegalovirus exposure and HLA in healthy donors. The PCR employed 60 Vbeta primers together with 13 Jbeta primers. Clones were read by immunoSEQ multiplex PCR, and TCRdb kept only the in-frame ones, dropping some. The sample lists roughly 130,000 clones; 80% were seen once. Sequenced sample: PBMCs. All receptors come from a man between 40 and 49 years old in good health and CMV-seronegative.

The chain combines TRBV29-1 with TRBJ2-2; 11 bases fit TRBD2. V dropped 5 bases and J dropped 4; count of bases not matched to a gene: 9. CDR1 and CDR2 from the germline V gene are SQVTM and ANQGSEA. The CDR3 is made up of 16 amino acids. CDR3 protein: CSVLQTSGALTGELFF. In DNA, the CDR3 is TGCAGCGTTTTACAGACTAGCGGGGCGCTCACCGGGGAGCTGTTTTTT.

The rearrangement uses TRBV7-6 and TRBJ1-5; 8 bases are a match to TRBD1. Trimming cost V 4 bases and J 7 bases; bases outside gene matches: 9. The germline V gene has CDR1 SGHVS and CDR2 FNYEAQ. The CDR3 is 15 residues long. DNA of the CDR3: TGTGCCAGCAGCTCAAGACAGGGGTGGGAACAGCCCCAGCATTTT. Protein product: CASSSRQGWEQPQHF.

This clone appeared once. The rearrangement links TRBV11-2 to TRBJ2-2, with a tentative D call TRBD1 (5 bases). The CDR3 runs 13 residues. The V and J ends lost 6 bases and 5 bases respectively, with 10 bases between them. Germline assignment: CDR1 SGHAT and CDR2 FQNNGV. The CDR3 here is CASSPRVTGELFF. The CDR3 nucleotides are TGTGCCAGCAGTCCCAGGGTAACCGGGGAGCTGTTTTTT.

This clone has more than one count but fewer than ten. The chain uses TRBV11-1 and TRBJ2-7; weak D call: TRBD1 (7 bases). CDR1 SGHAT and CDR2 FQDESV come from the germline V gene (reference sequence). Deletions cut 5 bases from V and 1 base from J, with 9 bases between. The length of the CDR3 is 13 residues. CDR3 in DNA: TGTGCCAGCAGCCAGGGGGGTTCCTACGAGCAGTACTTC. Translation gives CASSQGGSYEQYF.

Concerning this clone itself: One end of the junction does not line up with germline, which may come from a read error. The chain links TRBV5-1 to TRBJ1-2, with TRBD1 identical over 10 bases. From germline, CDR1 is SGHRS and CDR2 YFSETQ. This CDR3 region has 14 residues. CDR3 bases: TGCGCCAGCAGCTCCATCGGGACAGGGGCCTCCCACCGCTTC. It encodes CASSSIGTGASHRF.

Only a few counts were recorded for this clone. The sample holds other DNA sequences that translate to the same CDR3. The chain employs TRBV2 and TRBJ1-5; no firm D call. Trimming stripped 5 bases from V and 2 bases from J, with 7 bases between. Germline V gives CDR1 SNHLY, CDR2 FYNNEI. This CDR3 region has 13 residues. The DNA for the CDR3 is TGTGCCAGCAGTACCCAGGGCAATCAGCCCCAGCATTTT. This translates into CASSTQGNQPQHF.

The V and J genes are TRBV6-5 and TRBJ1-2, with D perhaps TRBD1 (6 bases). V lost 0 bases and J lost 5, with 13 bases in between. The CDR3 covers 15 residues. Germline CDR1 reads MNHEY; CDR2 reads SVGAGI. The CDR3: CASSYSGRGGYGYTF. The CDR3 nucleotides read TGTGCCAGCAGTTACTCTGGCAGGGGAGGGTATGGCTACACCTTC.

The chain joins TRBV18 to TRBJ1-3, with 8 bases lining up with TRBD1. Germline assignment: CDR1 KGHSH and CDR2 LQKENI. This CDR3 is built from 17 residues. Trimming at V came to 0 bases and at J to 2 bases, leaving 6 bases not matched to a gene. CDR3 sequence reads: CASSPPVTGGPGNTIYF. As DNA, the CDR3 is TGTGCCAGCTCACCACCGGTTACAGGGGGTCCTGGAAACACCATATATTTT.

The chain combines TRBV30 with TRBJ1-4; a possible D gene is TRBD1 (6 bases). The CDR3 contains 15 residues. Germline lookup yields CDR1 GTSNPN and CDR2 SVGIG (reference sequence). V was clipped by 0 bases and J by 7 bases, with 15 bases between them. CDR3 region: CAWSVPAGAGEKLFF. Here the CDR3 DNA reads TGTGCCTGGAGTGTCCCGGCAGGGGCGGGTGAAAAACTGTTTTTT.

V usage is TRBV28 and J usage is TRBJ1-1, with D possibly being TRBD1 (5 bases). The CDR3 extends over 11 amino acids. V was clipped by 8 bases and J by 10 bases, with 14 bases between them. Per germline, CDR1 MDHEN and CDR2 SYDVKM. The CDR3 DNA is TGTGCCAGCTCCACGATTACAGGAGCTTTCTTT. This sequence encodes CASSTITGAFF.

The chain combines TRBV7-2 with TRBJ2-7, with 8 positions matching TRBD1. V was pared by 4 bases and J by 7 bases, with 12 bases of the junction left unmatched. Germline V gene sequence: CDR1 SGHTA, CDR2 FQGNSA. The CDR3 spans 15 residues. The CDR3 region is CASSSMGQASLEQYF. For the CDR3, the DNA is TGTGCCAGCAGCTCAATGGGACAGGCCTCCTTGGAGCAGTACTTC.

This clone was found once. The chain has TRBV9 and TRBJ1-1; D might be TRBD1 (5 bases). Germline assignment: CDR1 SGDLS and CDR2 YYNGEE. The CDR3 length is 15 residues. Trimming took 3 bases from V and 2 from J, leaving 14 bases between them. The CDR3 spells CASSASGDGNTEAFF. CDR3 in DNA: TGTGCCAGCAGCGCCTCGGGGGACGGTAACACTGAAGCTTTCTTT. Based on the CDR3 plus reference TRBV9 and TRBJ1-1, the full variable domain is DSGVTQTPKHLITATGQRVTLRCSPRSGDLSVYWYQQSLDQGLQFLIQYYNGEERAKGNILERFSAQQFPDLHSELNLSSLELGDSALYFCASSASGDGNTEAFFGQGTRLTVV.

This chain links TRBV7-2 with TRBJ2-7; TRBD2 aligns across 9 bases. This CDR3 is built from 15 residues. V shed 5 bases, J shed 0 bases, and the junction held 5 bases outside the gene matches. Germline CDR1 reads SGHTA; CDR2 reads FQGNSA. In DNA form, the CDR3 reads TGTGCCAGCAGCCCGGTAGCGGGGGCCTCCTACGAGCAGTACTTC. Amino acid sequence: CASSPVAGASYEQYF.

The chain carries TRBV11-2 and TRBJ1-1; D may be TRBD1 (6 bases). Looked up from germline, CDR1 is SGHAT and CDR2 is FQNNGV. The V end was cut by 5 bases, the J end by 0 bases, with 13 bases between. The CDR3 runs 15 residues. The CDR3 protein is CASSLSGTLNTEAFF. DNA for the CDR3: TGTGCCAGCAGCCTCTCCGGGACATTGAACACTGAAGCTTTCTTT.

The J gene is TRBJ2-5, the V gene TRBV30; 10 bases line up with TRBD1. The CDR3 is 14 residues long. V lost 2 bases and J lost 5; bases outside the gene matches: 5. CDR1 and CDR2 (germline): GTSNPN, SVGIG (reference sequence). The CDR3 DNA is TGTGCCTGGAGTCGACAGGGGGCCATCGAGACCCAGTACTTC. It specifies CAWSRQGAIETQYF.

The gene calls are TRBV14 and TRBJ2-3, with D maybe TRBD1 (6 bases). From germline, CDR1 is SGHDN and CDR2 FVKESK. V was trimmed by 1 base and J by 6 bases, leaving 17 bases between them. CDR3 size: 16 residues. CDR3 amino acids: CASSQGGPRRSDTQYF. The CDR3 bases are TGTGCCAGCAGCCAAGGGGGGCCCCGAAGGTCGGATACGCAGTATTTT.

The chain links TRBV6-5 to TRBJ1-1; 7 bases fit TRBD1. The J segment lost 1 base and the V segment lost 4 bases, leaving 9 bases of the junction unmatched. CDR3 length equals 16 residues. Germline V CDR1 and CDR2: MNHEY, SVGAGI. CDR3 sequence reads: CASSWTGPGGNTEAFF. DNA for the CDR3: TGTGCCAGCAGTTGGACAGGTCCCGGGGGGAACACTGAAGCTTTCTTT.

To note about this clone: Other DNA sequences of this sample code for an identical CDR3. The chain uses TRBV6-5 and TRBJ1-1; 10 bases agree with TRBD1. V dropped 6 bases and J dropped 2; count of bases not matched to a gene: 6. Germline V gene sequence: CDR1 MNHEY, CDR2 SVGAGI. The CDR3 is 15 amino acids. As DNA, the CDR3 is TGTGCCAGCAGCCCCCGGGACAGGGGTAACACTGAAGCTTTCTTT. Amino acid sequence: CASSPRDRGNTEAFF.